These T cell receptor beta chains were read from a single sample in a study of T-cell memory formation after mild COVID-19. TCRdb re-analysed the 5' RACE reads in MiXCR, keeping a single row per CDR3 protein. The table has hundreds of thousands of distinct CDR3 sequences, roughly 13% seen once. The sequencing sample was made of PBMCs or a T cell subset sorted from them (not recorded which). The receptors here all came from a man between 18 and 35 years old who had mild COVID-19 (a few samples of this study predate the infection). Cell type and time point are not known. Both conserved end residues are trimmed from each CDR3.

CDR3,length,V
ASSPRQGNEQF,11,TRBV7-9
ASSQEGGVRAEQY,13,TRBV4-3
ASSQVTSVDYGYT,13,TRBV14
SDTIPGQGMQY,11,TRBV29-1
ASSLDGSGATEAF,13,TRBV11-2
ASSLVSGTSVGFGNEQF,17,TRBV7-2
ASSFGVGTQY,10,TRBV2
ASQVGTSGTGELF,13,TRBV5-1
ASSFDLNTIY,10,TRBV6-5
ASSTREGGTEAF,12,TRBV12-3/TRBV12-4
ASSLALNEQF,10,TRBV5-1
ASSYSTGGTEAF,12,TRBV6-6
ASRAAGWNTDTQY,13,TRBV9
ASSTGVRNEQF,11,TRBV6-6
ASSSYSNRDEQF,12,TRBV6-6
ASRRTTRDYGYT,12,TRBV14
ASAKTSGGYNEQF,13,TRBV5-1
ASSSGGWNTEAF,12,TRBV6-5
ASSQGGLAGGTTGELF,16,TRBV4-3
SARADLTGANVLT,13,TRBV20-1
SAGTLAGSEQY,11,TRBV29-1
ASSLRGTSTNEKLF,14,TRBV4-1